What follows are 30 T cell receptor beta chains derived from one specimen sequenced in a study of response to subunit inactivated influenza vaccine. MiXCR, applied by TCRdb to the RT-PCR reads, yields one record per CDR3 protein. The sample consists of 450,000 to 600,000 distinct CDR3 sequences, less than 7.5% of them appearing once. The specimen comprised PBMCs from blood, sampled about 24 months after vaccination. The receptors originated from a man aged 50 to 69 who received an inactivated influenza vaccine.

This clonotype was counted many times. The rearrangement joins TRBV12-3 or TRBV12-4 to TRBJ1-1; D not certain. V was shortened by 2 bases and J by 7 bases, with 14 bases between the two germline ends. There are 14 residues in the CDR3. The CDR3 nucleotides read TGTGCCAGCAGTTTACCGTGGGCTTCCGGTGAAGCTTTCTTT. Translation: CASSLPWASGEAFF.

The genes are TRBV12-3 or TRBV12-4 and TRBJ2-2, with 7 positions matching TRBD1. The CDR3 spans 14 residues. The junction had 8 bases not matched to a gene; V was cut back by 7 bases and J by 6 bases. Written as DNA, the CDR3 is TGTGCCAGCATCCCTGACAGGGTCCCCGGGGAGCTGTTTTTT. Translating gives CASIPDRVPGELFF.

This chain links TRBV10-3 with TRBJ1-1; D unclear. With 6 bases removed from V and 1 base from J, the gap between germline ends came to 9 bases. CDR1 ENHRY and CDR2 SYGVKD come from the germline V gene. This CDR3 contains 13 residues. The CDR3 nucleotides read TGTGCCATCAGGATTGACCGGAACACTGAAGCTTTCTTT. Protein: CAIRIDRNTEAFF.

This clonotype showed up just a few times. The gene calls are TRBV20-1 and TRBJ1-3; TRBD1 agrees at 7 bases. With 6 bases clipped from V and 2 bases from J, the junction kept 10 bases outside the gene matches. CDR3 length equals 15 residues. From germline, CDR1 is DFQATT and CDR2 SNEGSKA (reference sequence). The CDR3 is CSAPLPGTAGNTIYF. The CDR3 DNA reads as TGCAGTGCGCCTCTCCCCGGGACAGCTGGAAACACCATATATTTT.

This clonotype was seen only a few times. The rearrangement links TRBV20-1 to TRBJ2-1, with 11 bases aligning to TRBD2. CDR3 length: 13 residues. Germline assignment: CDR1 DFQATT and CDR2 SNEGSKA (reference sequence). CDR3 sequence: CRVAGGRMSEQFF. In nucleotides, the CDR3 is TGCAGAGTAGCGGGAGGGCGAATGAGTGAGCAGTTCTTC.

This clonotype has a handful of counts. The chain links TRBV30 to TRBJ2-3, with D perhaps TRBD2 (6 bases). Germline V gives CDR1 GTSNPN, CDR2 SVGIG (reference sequence). With 0 bases removed from V and 0 bases from J, the gap between germline ends came to 7 bases. The CDR3 contains 14 residues. The chain's CDR3 is CAWSVGTSTDTQYF. The CDR3 region has the DNA TGTGCCTGGAGTGTTGGGACTAGCACAGATACGCAGTATTTT.

V is TRBV10-3 and J is TRBJ1-2; 9 nucleotides line up with TRBD1. V gave up 2 bases and J gave up 8 bases; unmatched junction bases: 6. The CDR3 sequence is 14 residues long. The germline V gene has CDR1 ENHRY and CDR2 SYGVKD. CDR3 protein: CAISEPGQGRGYTF. As DNA, the CDR3 is TGTGCCATCAGTGAGCCTGGACAGGGGAGAGGCTACACCTTC.

The table lists this clonotype with many counts. The rearrangement uses TRBV29-1 and TRBJ2-1, with TRBD2 matching over 8 bases. Trimming at V came to 1 base and at J to 0 bases, leaving 8 bases not matched to a gene. CDR3 size: 17 residues. Germline V gene lookup returns CDR1 SQVTM and CDR2 ANQGSEA. CDR3 region: CSVEGSLAGSSYNEQFF. CDR3 bases: TGCAGCGTTGAAGGCTCGCTAGCGGGTAGCTCCTACAATGAGCAGTTCTTC.

The chain joins TRBV12-3 or TRBV12-4 to TRBJ1-2; D remains ambiguous. Trimming stripped 3 bases from V and 8 bases from J, with 13 bases between. The CDR3 has 13 amino acids. Here the CDR3 DNA reads TGTGCCAGCAGTTTGGGAATCGGCGGGGGCTACACCTTC. Translating it yields CASSLGIGGGYTF.

This clonotype appeared a few times. One junction end does not reproduce the germline sequence, and a read error may be involved. V is TRBV7-7 and J is TRBJ2-7; D is unresolved. Germline V gives CDR1 SSHAT, CDR2 FNYEAQ (reference sequence). The CDR3 runs to 13 residues. In DNA form, the CDR3 reads TGTGCTAGCAGCTTAGGCCAGGTGGGCGAGCAGTACTTC. Translating gives CASSLGQVGEQYF.

This clonotype was detected only a few times. The J gene is TRBJ1-2, the V gene TRBV7-9; a weak D match, TRBD1 (5 bases). The CDR3 has 14 amino acids. V gave up 3 bases and J gave up 7 bases, with 15 bases separating them. CDR1 SEHNR and CDR2 FQNEAQ come from the germline V gene (reference sequence). The CDR3 DNA reads as TGTGCCAGCAGCTTCATTCAGGGTATAGCTGGCTACACCTTC. As protein: CASSFIQGIAGYTF.

This clonotype was found a few times. The V call is TRBV4-3, the J call TRBJ2-7; D is unresolved. Germline V gene sequence: CDR1 LGHNA, CDR2 YSLEER. V shed 0 bases and J shed 6 bases, with 9 bases lying between them. CDR3 length equals 13 residues. The CDR3 DNA follows: TGCGCCAGCAGCCAAGACAGAAGGACCGAGCAGTACTTC. Translation gives CASSQDRRTEQYF.

This clonotype was seen at least ten times. The chain is built from TRBV5-1 and TRBJ2-4; TRBD1 matches 8 bases. V was pared by 4 bases and J by 0 bases, with 6 bases of the junction left unmatched. Germline values: CDR1 SGHRS, CDR2 YFSETQ. This CDR3 has 16 residues. CDR3 DNA: TGCGCCAGCAGCACCGGACAGGGACTAGCCAAAAACATTCAGTACTTC. Its protein product is CASSTGQGLAKNIQYF.

J is TRBJ2-3 and V is TRBV20-1; weak D call: TRBD2 (7 bases). V lost 5 bases and J lost 4, with 10 bases in between. The length of the CDR3 is 12 residues. Germline V lookup: CDR1 DFQATT, CDR2 SNEGSKA (reference sequence). The CDR3, as DNA: TGCAGTGCTCAGGGGAGGGCAGATACGCAGTATTTT. It codes for CSAQGRADTQYF.

The chain has TRBV7-8 and TRBJ2-7, with 8 positions matching TRBD2. The germline V gene has CDR1 SGHVS and CDR2 FQNEAQ. Trimming removed 1 base from V and 4 bases from J; junction bases left unmatched: 9. This CDR3 contains 16 residues. CDR3 residues: CASSLVIRGGRYEQYF. The CDR3 DNA follows: TGTGCCAGCAGCTTAGTTATCCGGGGGGGCAGGTACGAGCAGTACTTC.

This clonotype was observed many times. The chain combines TRBV10-3 with TRBJ2-7; D is unclear. This CDR3 has 12 residues. The V end lost 0 bases, the J end lost 3 bases, and 3 bases lay between the germline ends. Germline V lookup: CDR1 ENHRY, CDR2 SYGVKD. CDR3 nucleotide sequence: TGTGCCATCAGTGAGTCAATCTACGAGCAGTACTTC. Protein sequence: CAISESIYEQYF.

This clonotype occurred a few times. The chain employs TRBV10-3 and TRBJ1-2; D remains unclear. The CDR3 is 14 amino acids. The V gene's germline CDR1 is ENHRY and CDR2 SYGVKD. V was pared by 4 bases and J by 0 bases, with 9 bases between. DNA of the CDR3: TGTGCCATCAGTGGATCGACCTCTAACTATGGCTACACCTTC. This gives the protein CAISGSTSNYGYTF.

This clonotype was found a few times. The chain recombines TRBV4-3 with TRBJ2-2; tentatively, D is TRBD1 or TRBD2 (6 bases each). CDR3 size: 17 residues. Deletions cut 0 bases from V and 7 bases from J, with 18 bases between. Germline lookup yields CDR1 LGHNA and CDR2 YSLEER. This CDR3 reads CASSQEEDRGQSGELFF. CDR3 sequence (DNA): TGCGCCAGCAGCCAAGAAGAGGATCGGGGGCAAAGCGGGGAGCTGTTTTTT.

V usage is TRBV5-1 and J usage is TRBJ2-7; D is tentatively TRBD1 or TRBD2 (6 bases each). This CDR3 spans 13 amino acids. CDR1 is SGHRS, CDR2 YFSETQ, per germline. V shed 7 bases and J shed 4 bases, with 15 bases lying between them. This chain's CDR3 is CASAHGGGYEQYF. In DNA form, the CDR3 reads TGCGCCAGCGCCCACGGAGGGGGATACGAGCAGTACTTC.

This clonotype came up many times. J is TRBJ2-1 and V is TRBV11-2, with 8 bases lining up with TRBD2. With V trimmed by 4 bases and J by 10 bases, 3 bases remained unmatched. The CDR3 spans 12 residues. Germline-derived CDR1 and CDR2 are SGHAT and FQNNGV. In DNA form, the CDR3 reads TGTGCCAGCAGCTCCCGGGGGGGAGAGCAGTTCTTC. It translates to CASSSRGGEQFF.

The chain joins TRBV12-3 or TRBV12-4 to TRBJ2-2; no definite D call. V dropped 6 bases and J dropped 5 bases, with 13 bases sitting between them. CDR3 length: 14 residues. CDR3: CASSTRTGTGELFF. The CDR3 bases are TGTGCCAGCAGCACCCGGACCGGGACCGGGGAGCTGTTTTTT.

This clonotype occurred many times. V and J are TRBV12-3 or TRBV12-4 and TRBJ1-6; D not resolved. V lost 7 bases and J lost 9, with 19 bases in between. CDR3 size: 15 residues. As DNA, the CDR3 is TGTGCCAGCACCCTATCAGGTCAACGGGGTTCACCCCTCCACTTT. Translation: CASTLSGQRGSPLHF.

V usage is TRBV23-1 and J usage is TRBJ2-3, with 7 bases matching TRBD1. TRBV23-1 is assigned to the ORF class and has an uncertain function. This CDR3 contains 14 residues. J gave up 0 bases and V 6 bases, and 3 bases lay outside the gene matches. For the CDR3, the DNA is TGCGCCAGCAGATCGGACAGGAGCACAGATACGCAGTATTTT. Amino acid sequence: CASRSDRSTDTQYF.

The chain has TRBV5-1 and TRBJ2-5; TRBD2 matches at 8 bases. Per the germline V gene, CDR1 is SGHRS and CDR2 is YFSETQ. The CDR3 runs 16 residues. V lost 4 bases and J lost 5; bases outside the gene matches: 13. The CDR3 here is CASSRSRRREAETQYF. The DNA of the CDR3 is TGCGCCAGCAGCCGCAGCCGAAGGCGGGAGGCGGAGACCCAGTACTTC. The variable domain in full, completed from reference TRBV5-1 and TRBJ2-5, reads KAGVTQTPRYLIKTRGQQVTLSCSPISGHRSVSWYQQTPGQGLQFLFEYFSETQRNKGNFPGRFSGRQFSNSRSEMNVSTLELGDSALYLCASSRSRRREAETQYFGPGTRLLVL.

V and J are TRBV12-3 or TRBV12-4 and TRBJ1-6, with a weak D call TRBD1 (5 bases). This CDR3 contains 12 residues. Trimming shortened V by 7 bases and J by 9 bases, and 10 bases separated the two germline ends. The CDR3 sequence: CASTFGGSPLHF. CDR3 coding DNA: TGTGCCAGCACCTTCGGGGGTTCACCCCTCCACTTT.

This chain connects TRBV18 to TRBJ2-7; weak D call: TRBD1 (6 bases). This CDR3 contains 12 residues. Germline V gene sequence: CDR1 KGHSH, CDR2 LQKENI. The V and J ends lost 4 bases and 13 bases respectively, with 17 bases between them. The CDR3 DNA follows: TGTGCCAGCTCACGACCGGGCTCAGGGGTCTACTTC. This sequence encodes CASSRPGSGVYF.

The chain links TRBV20-1 to TRBJ1-1; no definite D call. The germline V and J ends were trimmed by 3 bases and 5 bases, with 7 bases remaining between them. In germline, CDR1 is DFQATT, CDR2 SNEGSKA (reference sequence). The CDR3 has 11 residues. The CDR3 bases are TGCAGTGCTAGTCCACAAACTGAAGCTTTCTTT. Protein product: CSASPQTEAFF.

There are a few counts of this clonotype. The V gene is TRBV11-2, the J gene TRBJ1-2, with 7 bases fitting TRBD1. This CDR3 is built from 16 residues. Germline trimming cut 6 bases from V and 1 base from J; bases unmatched to any gene: 11. The germline gives CDR1 SGHAT, CDR2 FQNNGV. The CDR3 spells CASRSPGTEINYGYTF. For the CDR3, the DNA is TGTGCCAGCAGATCACCCGGGACAGAGATTAACTATGGCTACACCTTC. Supplemented by reference TRBV11-2 and TRBJ1-2, the full variable domain reads EAGVAQSPRYKIIEKRQSVAFWCNPISGHATLYWYQQILGQGPKLLIQFQNNGVVDDSQLPKDRFSAERLKGVDSTLKIQPAKLEDSAVYLCASRSPGTEINYGYTFGSGTRLTVV.

The chain employs TRBV7-9 and TRBJ2-3; 8 bases fit TRBD2. CDR3 size: 15 residues. The V segment lost 3 bases and the J segment 0 bases; nucleotides outside the gene matches: 2. Germline CDR1 and CDR2: SEHNR and FQNEAQ (reference sequence). The CDR3 spells CASSLSGSSTDTQYF. The CDR3, as DNA: TGTGCCAGCAGCTTGAGCGGGAGTAGCACAGATACGCAGTATTTT.

J is TRBJ2-5 and V is TRBV12-3 or TRBV12-4, with 10 bases aligning to TRBD2. The CDR3 loop spans 15 amino acids. The ends lost 3 bases at V and 1 base at J; junction bases unmatched: 2. The CDR3 DNA sequence: TGTGCCAGCAGTTTGACTAGCGGGCGCCAAGAGACCCAGTACTTC. Its translation is CASSLTSGRQETQYF.